This is a list of T cell receptor beta chains from one sample in a study of regulatory T cells in long-lasting Graves disease. TCRdb re-analysed the multiplex PCR reads in MiXCR, keeping a single row per CDR3 protein. Of about 470,000 distinct CDR3 sequences detected, roughly 20% appear once; the ten largest clones hold 7% to 9.5%. The sample was peripheral blood mononuclear cells (PBMCs), taken when the disease was refractory, from a patient treated with antithyroid drugs. These receptors were taken from a female donor with Graves disease. Both conserved end residues are part of each CDR3. Fields, in order: V gene, J gene, CDR3 protein.

TRBV28	TRBJ1-5	CASRLENQPQHF
TRBV7-9	TRBJ2-5	CASSRWTEETQYF
TRBV4-1	TRBJ1-2	CASSQDRKGLGRYGYTF
TRBV5-1	TRBJ2-4	CASSLAGGAKNIQYF
TRBV27	TRBJ1-1	CASSLAGRGTGAFF
TRBV7-9	TRBJ2-5	CASSLRGSGRVQETQYF
TRBV30	TRBJ1-5	CAWSDGDPRSNQPQHF
TRBV28	TRBJ2-7	CASSLTMAYEQYF
TRBV2	TRBJ1-2	CASSFGQDLYGYTF
TRBV10-3	TRBJ1-1	CAISETSETGSRGAFF
TRBV20-1	TRBJ1-6	CSARQNPVVYNSPLHF
TRBV7-6	TRBJ2-2	CASSSFSGRSAGELFF
TRBV5-1	TRBJ2-7	CASSSGGALSSYEQYF
TRBV18	TRBJ2-7	CASSPRSRGGTYEQYF
TRBV20-1	TRBJ2-7	CSARDQQSSYEQYF
TRBV12-3/TRBV12-4	TRBJ2-2	CASRGGTGRTGELFF
TRBV3-1	TRBJ2-7	CASSPFTGSYEQYF
TRBV3-1	TRBJ2-7	CASSQERNIGYEQYF
TRBV5-4	TRBJ2-7	CATTESFGSIDGQYF
TRBV7-2	TRBJ2-7	CASSLVSGSPYEQYF
TRBV6-1	TRBJ2-7	CASSVSGWASDEQYF
TRBV6-2/TRBV6-3	TRBJ1-2	CASSYYDPYGYTF
TRBV9	TRBJ1-6	CASSSTGWASPLHF
TRBV11-1	TRBJ2-7	CASSPQGSYEQYF
TRBV28	TRBJ2-6	CASSFPLLGANVLTF
TRBV5-6	TRBJ2-6	CASSGRPRQGYNLGANVLTF
TRBV18	TRBJ1-1	CASSPPTQGRDTEAFF
TRBV12-3/TRBV12-4	TRBJ2-7	CASSSGYEQYF
TRBV10-3	TRBJ1-1	CAISGRQGSPTEAFF
TRBV20-1	TRBJ2-7	CSAQDRLNYEQYF
TRBV6-2/TRBV6-3	TRBJ1-5	CASRSQQARQPQHF
TRBV29-1	TRBJ1-2	CSVVWGYGYTF
TRBV10-3	TRBJ1-2	CAISPPGQKFYGYTF
TRBV6-5	TRBJ2-5	CASSSFTLGQGVQETQYF
TRBV30	TRBJ2-1	CAWSRDTGAYNEQFF
TRBV11-2	TRBJ2-7	CASRRTLAGGIYEQYF
TRBV28	TRBJ2-7	CASSLREQYF
TRBV20-1	TRBJ2-7	CSARGGQAYEQYF
TRBV6-5	TRBJ1-4	CASSYPWGEEKLFF
TRBV11-1	TRBJ1-1	CASSTHRGPMNTEAFF
TRBV7-9	TRBJ2-3	CASSLVTGPSTDTQYF
TRBV6-2/TRBV6-3	TRBJ2-7	CASSYSGTPHEQYF
TRBV29-1	TRBJ2-7	CSVELWLAETYEQYF
TRBV9	TRBJ1-1	CASSAGQGPMSTEAFF
TRBV6-1	TRBJ1-1	CASHPDRPYTEAFF
TRBV9	TRBJ2-7	CASSPSGRRLYEQYF
TRBV4-1	TRBJ1-1	CASSQGPGGSTEAFF
TRBV6-1	TRBJ2-5	CASSPSRRFETQYF
TRBV28	TRBJ2-2	CASSLSSTAGELFF
TRBV20-1	TRBJ1-5	CSAQDRGNQPQHF
TRBV20-1	TRBJ1-1	CSARVGPANTEAFF
TRBV20-1	TRBJ2-1	CSARPGPKYEQFF
TRBV19	TRBJ2-7	CASSIGQAEQYF
TRBV12-3/TRBV12-4	TRBJ1-1	CASSWGENEAFF
TRBV19	TRBJ1-5	CASGSTTGGNQPQHF